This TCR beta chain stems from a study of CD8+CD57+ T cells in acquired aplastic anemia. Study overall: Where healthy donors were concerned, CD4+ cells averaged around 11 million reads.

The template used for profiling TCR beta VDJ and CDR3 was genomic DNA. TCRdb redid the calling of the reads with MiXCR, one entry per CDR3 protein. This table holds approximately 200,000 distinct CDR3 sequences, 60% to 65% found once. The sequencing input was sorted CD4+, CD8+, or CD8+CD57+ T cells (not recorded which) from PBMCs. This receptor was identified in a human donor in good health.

The CDR3 protein is CSRDLLSSYNEQFF. The CDR3 DNA is TGCAGCCGGGACCTACTTAGCTCCTACAATGAGCAGTTCTTC. V and J are TRBV29-1 and TRBJ2-1; D is perhaps TRBD1 or TRBD2 (5 bases each). This CDR3 is built from 14 residues. The V and J ends lost 8 bases and 0 bases respectively, with 14 bases between them. CDR1 and CDR2 (germline): SQVTM, ANQGSEA.